What follows describes a single TCR beta chain. This specimen comes from a study of blood T cell repertoires in COVID-19. Germline lookup yields CDR1 MGHRA and CDR2 YSYEKL. Trimming removed 4 bases at V and 6 bases at J, with 19 bases between. The CDR3 totals 15 residues. The table came from immunoSEQ multiplex PCR; TCRdb's copy has only in-frame clones and leaves some out. The sample holds under 200,000 clones, approximately 80% seen once. The sequence came from a man in his fifties or sixties with acute or convalescent COVID-19. The chain carries TRBV4-1 and TRBJ2-7; a weak D match, TRBD2 (5 bases). The sequencing sample was made of peripheral blood. As DNA, the CDR3 is TGCGCCAGCAGCCCCCGGGGAAAGGGAGAGGGCGAGCAGTACTTC. This sequence encodes CASSPRGKGEGEQYF.